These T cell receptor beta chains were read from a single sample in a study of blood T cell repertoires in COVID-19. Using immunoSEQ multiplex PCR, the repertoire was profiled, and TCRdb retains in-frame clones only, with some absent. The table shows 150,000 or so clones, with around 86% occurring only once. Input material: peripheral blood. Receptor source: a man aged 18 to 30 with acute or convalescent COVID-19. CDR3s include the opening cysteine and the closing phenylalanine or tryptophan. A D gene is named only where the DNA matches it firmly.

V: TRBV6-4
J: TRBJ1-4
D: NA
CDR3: CASSAYLRINEKLFF
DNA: TGTGCCAGCAGTGCCTACTTGAGGATTAATGAAAAACTGTTTTTT

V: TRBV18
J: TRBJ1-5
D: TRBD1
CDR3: CASSAGFRQGLSRSNQPQHF
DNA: TGTGCCAGCTCTGCGGGGTTTCGACAGGGGTTGTCCAGGAGCAATCAGCCCCAGCATTTT

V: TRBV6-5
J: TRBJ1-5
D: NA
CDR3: CASRETGMNQPQHF
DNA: TGTGCCAGCAGAGAGACAGGAATGAATCAGCCCCAGCATTTT

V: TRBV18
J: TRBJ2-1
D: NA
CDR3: CASSPGEDYPYNEQFF
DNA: TGTGCCAGCTCCCCCGGCGAGGATTACCCTTACAATGAGCAGTTCTTC

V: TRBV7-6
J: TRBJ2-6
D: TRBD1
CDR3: CASSLGQTSSGANVLTF
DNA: TGTGCCAGCAGCTTGGGACAGACGAGCTCTGGGGCCAACGTCCTGACTTTC

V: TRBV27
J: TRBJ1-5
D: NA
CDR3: CASNSPNQPQHF
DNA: TGTGCCAGCAACAGCCCCAATCAGCCCCAGCATTTT

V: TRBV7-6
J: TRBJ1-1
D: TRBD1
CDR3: CASSKQGAQNTEAFF
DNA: TGTGCCAGCAGCAAACAGGGGGCCCAGAACACTGAAGCTTTCTTT

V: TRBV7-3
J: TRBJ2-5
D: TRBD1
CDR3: CASSLSTGGRETQYF
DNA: TGTGCCAGCAGCTTATCGACAGGGGGCCGGGAGACCCAGTACTTC

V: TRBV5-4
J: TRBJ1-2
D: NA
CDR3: CASTGGGSYYGYTF
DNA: TGTGCCAGCACCGGTGGGGGGTCCTACTATGGCTACACCTTC

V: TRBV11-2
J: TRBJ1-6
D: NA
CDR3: CASSMGPNSPLHF
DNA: TGTGCCAGCAGCATGGGGCCTAATTCACCCCTCCACTTT

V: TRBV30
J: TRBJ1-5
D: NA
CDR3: CAWSEGSNQPQHF
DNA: TGTGCCTGGAGCGAGGGTAGCAATCAGCCCCAGCATTTT